A selection of T cell receptor beta chains follows, all from one sample in a study of cytomegalovirus exposure and HLA in healthy donors. Here immunoSEQ multiplex PCR was the method, and the copy in TCRdb shows in-frame clones only, minus some. The sample consists of some 210,000 clones, about 90% of them appearing once. The specimen was PBMCs. Receptor source: a man aged 25 to 45 in good health and CMV-seronegative. Each CDR3 is given with its conserved first and last residue. The D gene is left open where the match is weak. Where a row states a size, it is once, few, many or the class of an expanded clone; other rows omit it.

CDR3nt | CDR3aa | j_gene | v_gene | len | abundance | d_gene
TGTGCCAGCAGCTTAGATTCCCTATACGAGCAGTACTTC | CASSLDSLYEQYF | TRBJ2-7 | TRBV7-2 | 13 | . | .
TGTGCCAGCAGCTTAGTTACTAGGATAACCGGGGAGCTGTTTTTT | CASSLVTRITGELFF | TRBJ2-2 | TRBV11-2 | 15 | . | .
TGTGCCATCCGTTCCGGGGGTTCCGAGCAGTACTTC | CAIRSGGSEQYF | TRBJ2-7 | TRBV13 | 12 | . | .
TGTGCCAGCAGCCAAGAGGGGCTAGCGGGTTCGGACACCGGGGAGCTGTTTTTT | CASSQEGLAGSDTGELFF | TRBJ2-2 | TRBV4-2 | 18 | . | TRBD2
TGTGCCAGCAGCGCGACAGGGGGAAATTCACCCCTCCACTTT | CASSATGGNSPLHF | TRBJ1-6 | TRBV7-2 | 14 | . | TRBD1
TGTGCCAGCAGCTTCGGACAGGTATCCGGGGAGCTGTTTTTT | CASSFGQVSGELFF | TRBJ2-2 | TRBV6-5 | 14 | . | TRBD1
TGTGCCTGGAGCCCCCCACGGACATTGGCTAGGGGCTACACCTTC | CAWSPPRTLARGYTF | TRBJ1-2 | TRBV30 | 15 | . | .
TGTGCCAGCAGCCCCGGACAGGGACGAACCGGGGAGCTGTTTTTT | CASSPGQGRTGELFF | TRBJ2-2 | TRBV5-4 | 15 | . | TRBD1
TGTGCCAGCAGTGGACTGACCGAGCAGTACTTC | CASSGLTEQYF | TRBJ2-7 | TRBV27 | 11 | few | .
TGTGCCAGCAGTTTTGGGCCTTCCAATGAGCAGTTCTTC | CASSFGPSNEQFF | TRBJ2-1 | TRBV27 | 13 | . | .
TGTGCCAGCAGCCGAGAGGAGGGCCCCAATCAGCCCCAGCATTTT | CASSREEGPNQPQHF | TRBJ1-5 | TRBV27 | 15 | . | .
TGTGCCAGCAGTCTACAGGTCTCCTACGAGCAGTACTTC | CASSLQVSYEQYF | TRBJ2-7 | TRBV27 | 13 | . | .
TGTGCCAGCAGTGAAGGAGTGGGCTCCTACGAGCAGTACTTC | CASSEGVGSYEQYF | TRBJ2-7 | TRBV6-1 | 14 | once | .
TGTGCCAGCAGCTTATCGGGAGCCGGGAACACTGAAGCTTTCTTT | CASSLSGAGNTEAFF | TRBJ1-1 | TRBV5-6 | 15 | . | .
TGTGCCAGCACCTCCCGGAGCGTTGGCACAGATACGCAGTATTTT | CASTSRSVGTDTQYF | TRBJ2-3 | TRBV7-8 | 15 | . | .
TGTGCCAGCAGCTTAGCGAGCATCTCTGGAAACACCATATATTTT | CASSLASISGNTIYF | TRBJ1-3 | TRBV7-6 | 15 | . | .
TGCAGTGCTAGTAGTCCGATACAGTTCTTC | CSASSPIQFF | TRBJ2-1 | TRBV20-1 | 10 | . | .
TGTGCCAGCAGTTCAAAACGACTTAGGAATGATTCACCCCTCCACTTT | CASSSKRLRNDSPLHF | TRBJ1-6 | TRBV6-5 | 16 | . | .
TGTGCCAGCAGTTTATTCGGGACACAAGAGACCCAGTACTTC | CASSLFGTQETQYF | TRBJ2-5 | TRBV27 | 14 | . | .
TGTGCCAGTAGTATCCGGTCCGCTGCTGAAGCTTTCTTT | CASSIRSAAEAFF | TRBJ1-1 | TRBV19 | 13 | few | .
TGCGCCAGCAGCTTGGGTTTACTAGCGGGAATCAATGAGCAGTTCTTC | CASSLGLLAGINEQFF | TRBJ2-1 | TRBV5-1 | 16 | . | TRBD2
TGCGCCAGCAGCCCCCGCGGTAGCGGGGTGGACGAGCAGTTCTTC | CASSPRGSGVDEQFF | TRBJ2-1 | TRBV4-1 | 15 | . | TRBD2
TGTGCCAGCAGCTCGCCTCAAGCGGGGGGGATCTACCAAGAGACCCAGTACTTC | CASSSPQAGGIYQETQYF | TRBJ2-5 | TRBV7-9 | 18 | . | TRBD2
TGTGCCAGCACTGGACAGGGGATAACCTACGAGCAGTACTTC | CASTGQGITYEQYF | TRBJ2-7 | TRBV2 | 14 | . | TRBD1
TGTGCCAGCAGCCCTCTAGGACAGGGGGTAGGAGAGGCCCAGTACTTC | CASSPLGQGVGEAQYF | TRBJ2-5 | TRBV28 | 16 | . | TRBD1
TGTGCCAGCTCACCCACAGGGGGAAATCAGCCCCAGCATTTT | CASSPTGGNQPQHF | TRBJ1-5 | TRBV18 | 14 | . | TRBD1
TGTGCCAGCAGTTACTCGAACAGGGTCTACGAGCAGTACTTC | CASSYSNRVYEQYF | TRBJ2-7 | TRBV6-5 | 14 | . | .
TGCGCCAGCAGCTTGGACTCAGGGGGTGATAATGAAAAACTGTTTTTT | CASSLDSGGDNEKLFF | TRBJ1-4 | TRBV5-1 | 16 | . | TRBD1
TGTGCCAGCAGCACCGGACAGGTAGAAGGACAGCCCCAGCATTTT | CASSTGQVEGQPQHF | TRBJ1-5 | TRBV7-9 | 15 | . | TRBD1
TGTGCCAGTAGTCGGGGACTAGCGGGGGTCTTCAATGAGCAGTTCTTC | CASSRGLAGVFNEQFF | TRBJ2-1 | TRBV19 | 16 | . | TRBD2
TGTGCCAGCAGTGAGTCTGAGGGTGAGAGCGAAGCTTTCTTT | CASSESEGESEAFF | TRBJ1-1 | TRBV25-1 | 14 | . | .
TGTGCCAGCTCACCGGACAGCTATCAGCCCCAGCATTTT | CASSPDSYQPQHF | TRBJ1-5 | TRBV18 | 13 | . | .
TGTGCCAGCAGCACCGAAAGGACAGACACCGGGGAGCTGTTTTTT | CASSTERTDTGELFF | TRBJ2-2 | TRBV6-5 | 15 | . | .
TGCGCCAGCAGCCAAGGGGACGGGGGGAGAGAGACCCAGTACTTC | CASSQGDGGRETQYF | TRBJ2-5 | TRBV4-1 | 15 | . | TRBD2
TGCGCCAGCAGCGTGGGCCTAAGCTCCTACGAGCAGTACTTC | CASSVGLSSYEQYF | TRBJ2-7 | TRBV5-1 | 14 | . | .
TGTGCCAGCAGTGATGCTCTAGGGGGCTCGGGCACAGATACGCAGTATTTT | CASSDALGGSGTDTQYF | TRBJ2-3 | TRBV2 | 17 | . | TRBD1
TGTGCCAGCAGTCTAAGCGGGGGGGGTACAGATACGCAGTATTTT | CASSLSGGGTDTQYF | TRBJ2-3 | TRBV6-6 | 15 | . | TRBD2
TGTGCCAGCAGTCCCGGGCTAGCGGGAGGGGAGCAGTTCTTC | CASSPGLAGGEQFF | TRBJ2-1 | TRBV27 | 14 | . | TRBD2
TGTGCCAGCAGCTCCCAGAATAGCAATCAGCCCCAGCATTTT | CASSSQNSNQPQHF | TRBJ1-5 | TRBV6-1 | 14 | . | .
TGTGCCAGCAGTTTATGGGGGGGGGCAGGGGAGGAGGTGAACACTGAAGCTTTCTTT | CASSLWGGAGEEVNTEAFF | TRBJ1-1 | TRBV27 | 19 | once | .
TGTGCCAGTAGTCTTGGACAGGGCACAGATACGCAGTATTTT | CASSLGQGTDTQYF | TRBJ2-3 | TRBV19 | 14 | . | TRBD1
TGTGCCAGCAGCTGGGACAGGGTCACTGAAGCTTTCTTT | CASSWDRVTEAFF | TRBJ1-1 | TRBV5-6 | 13 | . | TRBD1
TGTGCCAGCAGTTACGACCGCGCGGGGGAAGATGAAAAACTGTTTTTT | CASSYDRAGEDEKLFF | TRBJ1-4 | TRBV28 | 16 | . | .
TGTGCCAGCAGTGAGGGAGGATATGGCTACACCTTC | CASSEGGYGYTF | TRBJ1-2 | TRBV6-5 | 12 | . | .
TGCGCCAGCAGTGAGTCGATTCAGGGCGTCTATGGCTACACCTTC | CASSESIQGVYGYTF | TRBJ1-2 | TRBV10-2 | 15 | once | .
TGTGCCAGCAGCCCGGGACAGGGTAGACACGAGCAGTACTTC | CASSPGQGRHEQYF | TRBJ2-7 | TRBV7-8 | 14 | . | TRBD1
TGTGCCGGCAGCTTAGAGTCCAGGGGAATAACTGAAGCTTTCTTT | CAGSLESRGITEAFF | TRBJ1-1 | TRBV11-2 | 15 | . | .
TGTGCCAGCAGTCGACGAGACAGGGACGGAAACACCATATATTTT | CASSRRDRDGNTIYF | TRBJ1-3 | TRBV6-5 | 15 | once | TRBD1
TGTGCCAGCAGTTCCTCTCCCGGGACTCCTCTCAGCACAGATACGCAGTATTTT | CASSSSPGTPLSTDTQYF | TRBJ2-3 | TRBV28 | 18 | . | .
TGTTCCAGCAGCTCCGGGACACTTGGAAACACCATATATTTT | CSSSSGTLGNTIYF | TRBJ1-3 | TRBV7-9 | 14 | . | .
TGTGCCAGCAGCCTGGGACTAGCGGTCGGAGGGGCCTTAAATGAGCAGTTCTTC | CASSLGLAVGGALNEQFF | TRBJ2-1 | TRBV5-8 | 18 | . | TRBD2
TGTGCCAGCAGCCCCCGGGGGGGGGCTCCCCAACTTTACGAGCAGTACTTC | CASSPRGGAPQLYEQYF | TRBJ2-7 | TRBV7-8 | 17 | . | TRBD2
TGTGCCAGCAGCTTGGGGTTGGCAGGGGTTAATGGCTACACCTTC | CASSLGLAGVNGYTF | TRBJ1-2 | TRBV5-4 | 15 | . | .
TGTGCCAGCAGGCTAACTAGCGGCTCCTACAATGAGCAGTTCTTC | CASRLTSGSYNEQFF | TRBJ2-1 | TRBV27 | 15 | . | TRBD2
TGTGCCAGCAGCGACAGGGGGCGAGGATATGAGCAGTTCTTC | CASSDRGRGYEQFF | TRBJ2-1 | TRBV6-5 | 14 | . | TRBD1
TGTGCCATCAGGGACGGGACAGGGGTTCTAGGAAACAGTCAGTACTTC | CAIRDGTGVLGNSQYF | TRBJ2-4 | TRBV10-3 | 16 | . | TRBD1
TGCAGCGTCTTTACTTCTGGGGCCAACGGCCTGACTTTC | CSVFTSGANGLTF | TRBJ2-6 | TRBV29-1 | 13 | . | .
TGTGCCAGCAGCTTAGGCCGGGGAGGGGGAGTTGAAGCTTTCTTT | CASSLGRGGGVEAFF | TRBJ1-1 | TRBV13 | 15 | . | .
TGCGCCAGCAGCTTGGAGGGGCTGCGGACCGGGGAGCTGTTTTTT | CASSLEGLRTGELFF | TRBJ2-2 | TRBV5-1 | 15 | . | .
TGTGCCAGCAGCTTACTGGGGGGCTCCTACAATGAGCAGTTCTTC | CASSLLGGSYNEQFF | TRBJ2-1 | TRBV7-9 | 15 | . | .